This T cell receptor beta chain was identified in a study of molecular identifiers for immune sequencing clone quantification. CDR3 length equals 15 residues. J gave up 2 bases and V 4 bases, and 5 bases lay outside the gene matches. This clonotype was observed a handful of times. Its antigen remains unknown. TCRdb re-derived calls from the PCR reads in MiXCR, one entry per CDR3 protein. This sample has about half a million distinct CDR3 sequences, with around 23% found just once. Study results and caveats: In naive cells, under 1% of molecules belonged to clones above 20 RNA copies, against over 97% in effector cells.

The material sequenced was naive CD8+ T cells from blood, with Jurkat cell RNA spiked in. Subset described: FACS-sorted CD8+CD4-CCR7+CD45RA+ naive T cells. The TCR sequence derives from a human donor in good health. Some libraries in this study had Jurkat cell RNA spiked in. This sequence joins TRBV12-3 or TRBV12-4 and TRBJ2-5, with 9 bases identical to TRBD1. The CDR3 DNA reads TGTGCCAGCAGTTCGACAGGGGGGACTCAAGAGACCCAGTACTTC. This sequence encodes CASSSTGGTQETQYF.